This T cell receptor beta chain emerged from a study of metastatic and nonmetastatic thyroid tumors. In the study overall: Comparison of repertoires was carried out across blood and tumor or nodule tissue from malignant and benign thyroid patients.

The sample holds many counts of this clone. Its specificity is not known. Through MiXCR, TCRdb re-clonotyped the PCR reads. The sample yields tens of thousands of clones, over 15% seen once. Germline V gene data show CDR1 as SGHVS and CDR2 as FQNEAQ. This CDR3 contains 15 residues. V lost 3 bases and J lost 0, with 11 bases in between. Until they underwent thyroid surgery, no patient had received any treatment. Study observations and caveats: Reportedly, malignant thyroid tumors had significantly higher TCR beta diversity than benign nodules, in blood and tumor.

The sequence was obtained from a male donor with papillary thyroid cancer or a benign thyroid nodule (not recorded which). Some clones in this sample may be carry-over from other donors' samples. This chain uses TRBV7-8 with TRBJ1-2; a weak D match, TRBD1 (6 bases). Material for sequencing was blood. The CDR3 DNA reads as TGTGCCAGCAGCTTTCTGGACAGTACTAACTATGGCTACACCTTC. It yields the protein CASSFLDSTNYGYTF.